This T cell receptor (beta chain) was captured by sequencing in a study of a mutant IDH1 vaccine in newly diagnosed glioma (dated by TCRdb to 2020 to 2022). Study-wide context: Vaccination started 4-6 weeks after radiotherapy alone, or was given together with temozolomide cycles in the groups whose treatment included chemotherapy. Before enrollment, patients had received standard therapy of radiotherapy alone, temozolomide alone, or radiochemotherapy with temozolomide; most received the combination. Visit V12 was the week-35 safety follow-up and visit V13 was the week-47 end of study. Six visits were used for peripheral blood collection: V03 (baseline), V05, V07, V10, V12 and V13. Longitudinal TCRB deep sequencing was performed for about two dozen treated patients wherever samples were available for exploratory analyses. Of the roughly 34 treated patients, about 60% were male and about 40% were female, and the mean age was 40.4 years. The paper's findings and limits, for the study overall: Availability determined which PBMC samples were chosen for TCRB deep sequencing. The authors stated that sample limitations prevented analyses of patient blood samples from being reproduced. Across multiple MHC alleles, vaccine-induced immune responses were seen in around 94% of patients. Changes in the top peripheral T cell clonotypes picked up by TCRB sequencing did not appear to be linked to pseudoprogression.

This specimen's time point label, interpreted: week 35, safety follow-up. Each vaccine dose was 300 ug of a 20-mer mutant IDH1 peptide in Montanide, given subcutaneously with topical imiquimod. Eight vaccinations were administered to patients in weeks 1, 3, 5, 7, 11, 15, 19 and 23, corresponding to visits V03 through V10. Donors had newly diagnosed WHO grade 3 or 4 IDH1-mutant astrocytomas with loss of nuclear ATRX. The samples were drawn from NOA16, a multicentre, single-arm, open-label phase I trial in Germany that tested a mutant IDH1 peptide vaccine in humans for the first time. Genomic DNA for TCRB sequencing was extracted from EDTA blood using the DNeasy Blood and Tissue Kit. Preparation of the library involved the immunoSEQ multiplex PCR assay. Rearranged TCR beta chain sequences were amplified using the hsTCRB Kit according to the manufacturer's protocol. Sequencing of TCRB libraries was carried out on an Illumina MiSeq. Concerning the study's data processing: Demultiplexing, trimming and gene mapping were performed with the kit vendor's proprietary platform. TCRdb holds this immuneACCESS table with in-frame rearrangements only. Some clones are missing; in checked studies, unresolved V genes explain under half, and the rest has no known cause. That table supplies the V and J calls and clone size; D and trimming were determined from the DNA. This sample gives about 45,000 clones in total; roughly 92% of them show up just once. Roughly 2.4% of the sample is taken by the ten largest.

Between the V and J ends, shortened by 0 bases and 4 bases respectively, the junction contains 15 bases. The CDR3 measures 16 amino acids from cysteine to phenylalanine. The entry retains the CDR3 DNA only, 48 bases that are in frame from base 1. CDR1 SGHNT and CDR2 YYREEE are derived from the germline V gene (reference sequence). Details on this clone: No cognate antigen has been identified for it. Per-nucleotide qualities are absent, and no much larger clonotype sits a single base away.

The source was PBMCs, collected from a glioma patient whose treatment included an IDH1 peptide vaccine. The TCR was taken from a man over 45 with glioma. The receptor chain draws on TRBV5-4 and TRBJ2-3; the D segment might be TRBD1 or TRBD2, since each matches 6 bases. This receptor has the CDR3 CASSLGWGANADTQYF. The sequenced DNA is TGTGCCAGCAGCTTGGGCTGGGGGGCGAACGCAGATACGCAGTATTTT.